Sequencing of this TCR gamma chain was carried out in a study of Vδ1+ human thymocytes. Thymocytes were sorted as CD3+ TCRVdelta1+ TCRVdelta2- after alphabeta T cell depletion. Extracted RNA was reverse transcribed into cDNA. Multiplex PCR used pooled V-gene forward primers and a constant-region reverse primer to amplify CDR3s. TCRdb re-called clones from the multiplex PCR reads using CATT. The sample contains about 36,000 gamma-chain clones, around 21% of which appear only once. Study-level findings and limits: Despite high sort purity, roughly 21% of thymic T cell receptor delta sequences were Vdelta2. Thymic TRG and TRD repertoires appeared highly polyclonal, with Gaussian CDR3 length distributions. Donors shared many TRG clonotypes but few TRD clonotypes.

In regard to this clone: Its target is not known.

V lost 5 bases and J lost 7; bases outside the gene matches: 1. Per germline, CDR1 VTNTFY and CDR2 YDVSTARD (reference sequence). This CDR3 region has 11 residues. This receptor was taken from a girl less than two years old who had congenital heart surgery. Material: Vdelta1+ gamma-delta thymocytes from the thymus. The subset is: FACS-sorted CD3+ TCRalphabeta- TCRVdelta1+ TCRVdelta2- thymocytes. The genes are TRGV3 and TRGJP2. CDR3 bases: TGTGCCACCTGGGTTGATTGGATCAAGACGTTT. It yields the protein CATWVDWIKTF.